The 26 T cell receptor beta chains below were found in one sample sequenced in a study of CD8 T cells in ankylosing spondylitis. General study results and limits: A motif of eight highly homologous TCR beta variants was seen as apparently characteristic of ankylosing spondylitis blood.

TCRdb reprocessed the 5' RACE reads with MiXCR, giving one entry per CDR3 protein. Of more than 500,000 distinct CDR3 sequences in the sample, approximately 5.3% were seen once. Their antigens remain unidentified. The sequenced sample consisted of blood, either unsorted or a sorted T cell fraction (not recorded which). The source of these receptors is a male donor with ankylosing spondylitis.

This clonotype was seen only a few times. The genes are TRBV18 and TRBJ1-5, with D maybe TRBD1 (6 bases). V was cut by 1 base and J by 1 base, with 11 bases left in between. The CDR3 length is 16 residues. Germline lookup yields CDR1 KGHSH and CDR2 LQKENI. CDR3 DNA: TGTGCCAGCTCACCACGGACAGCCCTGAGCAATCAGCCCCAGCATTTT. It codes for CASSPRTALSNQPQHF.

This clonotype was seen many times. The chain joins TRBV28 to TRBJ2-7; no reliable D call. CDR3 length: 14 residues. Germline V gene lookup returns CDR1 MDHEN and CDR2 SYDVKM. The ends were cut back, 2 bases at V and 1 base at J, with 9 bases in the middle. This CDR3 reads CASSLARRSYEQYF. CDR3 in DNA: TGTGCCAGCAGTTTAGCAAGGAGATCCTACGAGCAGTACTTC.

The CDR3 spells CASSSSKDSYEQYF. The DNA for the CDR3 is TGTGCCAGCAGCTCCTCAAAGGACTCCTACGAGCAGTACTTC. This rearrangement joins TRBV7-3 to TRBJ2-7; D remains ambiguous. The length of the CDR3 is 14 residues. Trimming stripped 4 bases from V and 0 bases from J, with 10 bases between. From germline, CDR1 is SGHTA and CDR2 FQGTGA.

This clonotype was found many times. Here the CDR3 reads CASSFGGHGAPLHF. The CDR3 region has the DNA TGTGCCAGCAGTTTTGGGGGACACGGGGCACCCCTCCACTTT. The genes are TRBV12-3 or TRBV12-4 and TRBJ1-6; a possible D gene is TRBD1 (6 bases). V lost 3 bases and J lost 11, with 14 bases in between. This CDR3 is 14 amino acids long.

This clonotype was seen repeatedly, ten times or more. A clone one base away is much larger, so this may be a read error. This chain connects TRBV20-1 to TRBJ1-6, with a tentative D call TRBD1 (6 bases). Germline V CDR1 and CDR2: DFQATT, SNEGSKA (reference sequence). This CDR3 has 16 residues. The CDR3 DNA is TGCTGTGCTAAATTTACGGGTGCGGACAGCCCTTCACCCCTCCACTTT. Translated, it gives CCAKFTGADSPSPLHF.

The chain recombines TRBV30 with TRBJ2-2, with 7 nucleotides matching TRBD2. Germline loops: CDR1 GTSNPN, CDR2 SVGIG (reference sequence). CDR3 size: 17 residues. V was clipped by 2 bases and J by 3 bases; unmatched bases: 12. The CDR3 DNA is TGTGCCTGGAGTAAGAAGGGTGGCGGGAGCGACACCGGGGAGCTGTTTTTT. It specifies CAWSKKGGGSDTGELFF.

This clonotype was counted ten times or more. The CDR3 is CASSGTSGSTYNEQFF. The DNA for the CDR3 is TGCGCCAGCAGCGGGACTAGCGGGAGTACCTACAATGAGCAGTTCTTC. The V and J genes are TRBV5-1 and TRBJ2-1; 14 bases fit TRBD2. The V segment lost 4 bases and the J segment 2 bases; nucleotides outside the gene matches: 2. Per germline, CDR1 SGHRS and CDR2 YFSETQ. The CDR3 has 16 residues.

This clonotype came up many times. V and J are TRBV4-3 and TRBJ2-7; a weak D match, TRBD2 (5 bases). CDR3 size: 14 residues. The germline V gene encodes CDR1 LGHNA and CDR2 YSLEER. Deletions cut 4 bases from V and 1 base from J, with 11 bases between. CDR3 loop: CASSRREGSYEQYF. CDR3 sequence (DNA): TGCGCCAGCAGCCGCCGCGAGGGATCCTACGAGCAGTACTTC.

This clonotype was observed a few times. The chain uses TRBV10-3 and TRBJ2-5; 9 nucleotides agree with TRBD2. Germline assignment: CDR1 ENHRY and CDR2 SYGVKD. Trimming cost V 10 bases and J 5 bases; bases outside gene matches: 26. The CDR3 has 19 residues. The CDR3 coding sequence is TGTGCCACCCGTCCCGAAGCGGGGGGATCCCACGCCGAGGGGGAGACCCAGTACTTC. Translation gives CATRPEAGGSHAEGETQYF.

The V gene is TRBV7-2, the J gene TRBJ2-1, with D maybe TRBD1 (6 bases). V gave up 0 bases and J gave up 4 bases, with 19 bases separating them. The CDR3 is 18 amino acids. Germline CDR1 reads SGHTA; CDR2 reads FQGNSA. The CDR3 loop reads CASSLAVTGQGIYNEQFF. The CDR3 DNA is TGTGCCAGCAGCTTAGCGGTCACAGGGCAGGGTATATACAATGAGCAGTTCTTC. Full variable domain (rest looked up from reference TRBV7-2 and TRBJ2-1): GAGVSQSPSNKVTEKGKDVELRCDPISGHTALYWYRQSLGQGLEFLIYFQGNSAPDKSGLPSDRFSAERTGGSVSTLTIQRTQQEDSAVYLCASSLAVTGQGIYNEQFFGPGTRLTVL.

The sample holds many counts of this clonotype. This chain joins TRBV19 and TRBJ1-1; TRBD1 aligns across 10 bases. With V trimmed by 4 bases and J by 1 base, 6 bases remained unmatched. The germline gives CDR1 LNHDA, CDR2 SQIVND (reference sequence). The CDR3 sequence is 16 residues long. The CDR3 loop is CASSNGTGDSNTEAFF. The CDR3 nucleotides read TGTGCCAGTAGTAACGGGACAGGGGACTCGAACACTGAAGCTTTCTTT.

This clonotype was recorded at least ten times. J is TRBJ2-1 and V is TRBV6-5, with D unresolved. The CDR3 has 14 residues. V lost 0 bases, J lost 4 bases, and 7 bases lay in between. CDR1 and CDR2 (germline): MNHEY, SVGAGI. This chain's CDR3 is CASSYSAPYNEQFF. The CDR3 bases are TGTGCCAGCAGTTACTCAGCTCCTTACAATGAGCAGTTCTTC.

This clonotype was seen many times. The V and J genes are TRBV15 and TRBJ1-4; D unresolved. V gave up 8 bases and J gave up 0 bases, with 10 bases separating them. This CDR3 is 14 amino acids long. The germline V gene encodes CDR1 LNHNV and CDR2 YYDKDF (reference sequence). CDR3 sequence reads: CATRRLATNEKLFF. For the CDR3, the DNA is TGTGCCACCCGTCGGCTGGCAACTAATGAAAAACTGTTTTTT.

This clonotype was seen repeatedly, ten times or more. The chain recombines TRBV4-3 with TRBJ2-7; D is uncertain. The CDR3 is 13 amino acids. Deletions cut 3 bases from V and 2 bases from J, with 8 bases between. Germline loops: CDR1 LGHNA, CDR2 YSLEER. The CDR3 DNA is TGCGCCAGCAGCCAGTTTGCAGCCTACGAGCAGTACTTC. This sequence encodes CASSQFAAYEQYF.

This clonotype appeared many times. The chain employs TRBV27 and TRBJ2-7; weak D call: TRBD2 (5 bases). CDR1 is MNHEY, CDR2 SMNVEV, per germline (reference sequence). The CDR3 is made up of 14 amino acids. Trimming removed 2 bases at V and 3 bases at J, with 11 bases between. The CDR3 loop reads CASSLEEGSYEQYF. CDR3 coding DNA: TGTGCCAGCAGTTTAGAAGAGGGAAGCTACGAGCAGTACTTC.

This clonotype was recorded many times. The rearrangement uses TRBV7-6 and TRBJ1-1; possible D gene TRBD1, 6 bases. CDR3 length: 18 amino acids. V was pared by 3 bases and J by 0 bases, with 20 bases between. In germline, CDR1 is SGHVS, CDR2 FNYEAQ. CDR3 in DNA: TGTGCCAGCAGCTTCGTGCCCTTACAGGGTGGGGTGAACACTGAAGCTTTCTTT. Its translation: CASSFVPLQGGVNTEAFF. Using reference TRBV7-6 and TRBJ1-1 for the parts outside the CDR3, the full variable domain is GAGVSQSPRYKVTKRGQDVALRCDPISGHVSLYWYRQALGQGPEFLTYFNYEAQQDKSGLPNDRFSAERPEGSISTLTIQRTEQRDSAMYRCASSFVPLQGGVNTEAFFGQGTRLTVV.

This clonotype was seen ten or more times. The chain has TRBV28 and TRBJ2-3, with D tentatively TRBD2 (6 bases). V gave up 10 bases and J gave up 4 bases, with 24 bases separating them. Germline V gene sequence: CDR1 MDHEN, CDR2 SYDVKM. This CDR3 is 16 amino acids long. The CDR3 loop is CATLPGLGRSADTQYF. CDR3 bases: TGTGCCACTCTACCTGGACTCGGGAGAAGTGCAGATACGCAGTATTTT.

This clonotype was recorded at least ten times. This CDR3 is CASSGGSFSGNTIYF. The CDR3 DNA reads as TGTGCCAGCAGCGGGGGGAGCTTCTCTGGAAACACCATATATTTT. The gene calls are TRBV7-8 and TRBJ1-3; weak D call: TRBD1 (5 bases). The CDR3 totals 15 residues. V was shortened by 5 bases and J by 0 bases, with 11 bases between the two germline ends. Germline-derived CDR1 and CDR2 are SGHVS and FQNEAQ.

Ten or more counts support this clonotype. This rearrangement joins TRBV27 to TRBJ2-2; D is uncertain. V lost 3 bases to trimming and J lost 7 bases, with 6 bases between them. Germline CDR1 reads MNHEY; CDR2 reads SMNVEV (reference sequence). This CDR3 spans 12 amino acids. CDR3 DNA: TGTGCCAGCAGTTTCACACTCGGGGAGCTGTTTTTT. It translates to CASSFTLGELFF.

This clonotype was seen many times. The gene calls are TRBV7-9 and TRBJ1-1; no clear D. Germline V gene data show CDR1 as SEHNR and CDR2 as FQNEAQ (reference sequence). The CDR3 is made up of 12 amino acids. V was pared by 4 bases and J by 0 bases, with 3 bases between. In nucleotides, the CDR3 is TGTGCCAGCAGCTCGATGAACACTGAAGCTTTCTTT. Its translation is CASSSMNTEAFF.

This clonotype was seen a few times. The germline gene is not matched at one end of the junction; a read error may be the cause. The chain has TRBV14 and TRBJ2-7, with D tentatively TRBD2 (5 bases). This CDR3 comprises 13 residues. Germline CDR1 reads SGHDN; CDR2 reads FVKESK. The CDR3 reads CASSQGGSRASNF. Written as DNA, the CDR3 is TGTGCCAGCAGCCAAGGAGGGAGTAGGGCTTCGAACTTC.

This clonotype was counted many times. The gene calls are TRBV6-2 or TRBV6-3 and TRBJ2-2, with D possibly TRBD1 on 6 matching bases. The CDR3 runs to 13 residues. Trimming pared 7 bases from V and 7 bases from J, leaving 13 bases between. Germline-derived CDR1 and CDR2 are MNHEY and SVGEGT. The CDR3 protein is CASTQGAVGELFF. The CDR3 DNA reads as TGTGCCAGCACACAGGGCGCGGTCGGGGAGCTGTTTTTT.

J is TRBJ2-3 and V is TRBV5-1, with 10 bases aligning to TRBD1. CDR3 length: 15 amino acids. V gave up 2 bases and J gave up 3 bases; unmatched junction bases: 3. Germline assignment: CDR1 SGHRS and CDR2 YFSETQ. The CDR3 DNA follows: TGCGCCAGCAGCTTCGTGGGACAGGGGACAGATACGCAGTATTTT. Its protein product is CASSFVGQGTDTQYF.

The J gene is TRBJ2-7, the V gene TRBV18, with TRBD1 matching over 11 bases. Germline lookup yields CDR1 KGHSH and CDR2 LQKENI. CDR3 length equals 13 residues. V shed 7 bases, J shed 5 bases, and the junction held 4 bases outside the gene matches. The CDR3 DNA reads as TGTGCCAGCTGGCCGGGACAGGGGGACGAGCAGTACTTC. Translating it yields CASWPGQGDEQYF. The full variable domain, in which reference TRBV18 and TRBJ2-7 provide the parts outside the CDR3, is NAGVMQNPRHLVRRRGQEARLRCSPMKGHSHVYWYRQLPEEGLKFMVYLQKENIIDESGMPKERFSAEFPKEGPSILRIQQVVRGDSAAYFCASWPGQGDEQYFGPGTRLTVT.

Turning to this clonotype: A clone one base away is much larger, so this may be a read error. The chain joins TRBV12-3 or TRBV12-4 to TRBJ2-7, with D possibly being TRBD1 (6 bases). This CDR3 spans 15 amino acids. The germline V and J ends were trimmed by 2 bases and 5 bases, with 16 bases remaining between them. Written as DNA, the CDR3 is TGTGCCAGCAGTTTAAGTTGGGGAGAGGGGGACGAGCAGTACTTC. Translated: CASSLSWGEGDEQYF.

Ten or more counts support this clonotype. The genes are TRBV7-2 and TRBJ2-1; TRBD1 matches at 8 bases. Losses at the gene ends were 4 bases for V and 5 bases for J; bases not matched to a gene: 10. CDR3 length: 16 residues. Germline V gene lookup returns CDR1 SGHTA and CDR2 FQGNSA. CDR3: CASSSLPGQVHNEQFF. In DNA form, the CDR3 reads TGTGCCAGCAGCTCTCTCCCGGGACAGGTACACAATGAGCAGTTCTTC. The entire variable domain, with the rest obtained from reference TRBV7-2 and TRBJ2-1, is as follows: GAGVSQSPSNKVTEKGKDVELRCDPISGHTALYWYRQSLGQGLEFLIYFQGNSAPDKSGLPSDRFSAERTGGSVSTLTIQRTQQEDSAVYLCASSSLPGQVHNEQFFGPGTRLTVL.